The source of this T cell receptor (beta chain) is a study of T cell changes during pregnancy in multiple sclerosis. Using immunoSEQ multiplex PCR, the repertoire was profiled, and TCRdb retains in-frame clones only, with some absent. The sample holds some 80,000 clones, about 95% seen once. V lost 5 bases and J lost 11; bases outside the gene matches: 14. Germline V gene lookup returns CDR1 MNHEY and CDR2 SMNVEV (reference sequence). The CDR3 is made up of 14 amino acids. This TCR was recovered from a female donor with multiple sclerosis, enrolled in a pregnancy study. The sequencing used peripheral blood, collected in the second trimester of pregnancy. The chain combines TRBV27 with TRBJ1-1, with 7 bases identical to TRBD1. The chain's CDR3 is CASSPDLGQEGAFF. In nucleotides, the CDR3 is TGTGCCAGCAGTCCGGACTTAGGACAGGAAGGGGCTTTCTTT.